The clone carrying this TCR beta chain was observed a handful of times. Its antigen is unidentified. These data are taken from a study of cytomegalovirus exposure and HLA in healthy donors. Primers included in the PCR were 60 Vbeta and 13 Jbeta primers. The method was immunoSEQ multiplex PCR; TCRdb's version includes in-frame clones alone and lacks a portion of them. The table has 200,000 or so clones, just under 70% seen once. Trimming cost V 9 bases and J 9 bases; bases outside gene matches: 9. Germline V gene sequence: CDR1 LNHDA, CDR2 SQIVND (reference sequence). This CDR3 region has 12 residues. Whole-study findings and limits: For most TCR beta V segments, an earlier analysis put the productive rate at about 90% or about 30% of the time. The HLA-A and HLA-B alleles of most subjects were reportedly predicted accurately from TCR beta sequences.

This clonotype was sampled from a man in his forties in good health and CMV-seropositive. The rearrangement links TRBV19 to TRBJ1-1; 8 bases are shared with TRBD1. Specimen: PBMCs. This chain's CDR3 is CASSPPGGQAFF. The CDR3 coding sequence is TGTGCCAGCAGTCCTCCAGGGGGCCAAGCTTTCTTT.